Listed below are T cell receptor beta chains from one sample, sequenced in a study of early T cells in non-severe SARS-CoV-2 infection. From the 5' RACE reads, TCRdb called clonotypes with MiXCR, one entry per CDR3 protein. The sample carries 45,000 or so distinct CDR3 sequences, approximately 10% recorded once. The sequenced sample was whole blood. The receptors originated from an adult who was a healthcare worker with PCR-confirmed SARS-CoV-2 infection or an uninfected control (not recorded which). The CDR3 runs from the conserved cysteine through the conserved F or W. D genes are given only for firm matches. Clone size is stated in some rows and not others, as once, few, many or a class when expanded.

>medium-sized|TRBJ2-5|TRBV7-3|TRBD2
TGTGCCAGCAGCTTCATAGCGGGGGGCCAAGAGACCCAGTACTTC
CASSFIAGGQETQYF
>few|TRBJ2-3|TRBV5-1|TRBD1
TGCGCCAGCAGCTTTCTACCCGGGACAGGGGCCACAGATACGCAGTATTTT
CASSFLPGTGATDTQYF
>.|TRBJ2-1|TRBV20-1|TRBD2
TGCAGTGCTAGTTCCCTAGCGGACGATGAGCAGTTCTTC
CSASSLADDEQFF
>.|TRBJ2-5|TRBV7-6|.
TGTGCCAGCAGCTCAACTGGTCAGGACCAAGAGACCCAGTACTTC
CASSSTGQDQETQYF
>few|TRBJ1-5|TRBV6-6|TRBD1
TGTGCCAGCGTACGTCTACCCGGGACAGGGTCTGGTCAGCCCCAGCATTTT
CASVRLPGTGSGQPQHF
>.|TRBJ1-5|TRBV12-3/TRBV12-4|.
TGTGCCAGCAGCCCCCGATCAGATCAGCCCCAGCATTTT
CASSPRSDQPQHF
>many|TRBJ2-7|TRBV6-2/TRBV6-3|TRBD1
TGTGCCAGCACGGACAGGGGGCGCTTCTACGAGCAGTACTTC
CASTDRGRFYEQYF
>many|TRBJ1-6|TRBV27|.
TGTGCCAGCAGTTTAGGTTCGCAGGGAGTCTATAATTCACCCCTCCACTTT
CASSLGSQGVYNSPLHF
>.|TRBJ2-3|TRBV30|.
TGTGCCTGGAGTGTGGGCAGGGCTGGGAGCACAGATACGCAGTATTTT
CAWSVGRAGSTDTQYF
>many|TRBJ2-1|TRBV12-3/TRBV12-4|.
TGTGCCAGCAGTTTAAACACCATCTCCTACAATGAGCAGTTCTTC
CASSLNTISYNEQFF
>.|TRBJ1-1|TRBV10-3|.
TGTGCCATCAGTGGAGGCGATGAAGCTTTTTTT
CAISGGDEAFF
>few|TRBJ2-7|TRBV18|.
TGTGCCAGCTCACCACCCGAGAGCTCCTACGAGCAGTACTTC
CASSPPESSYEQYF
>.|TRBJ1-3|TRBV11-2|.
TGTGCCAGCAGCTTAGATGGCCGGACGACTCACTTACCCTCTGGAAACACCATATATTTT
CASSLDGRTTHLPSGNTIYF
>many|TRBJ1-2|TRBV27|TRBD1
TGTGCCAGCAGTTTATCTGGACAGGGGTATGGCTACACCTTC
CASSLSGQGYGYTF
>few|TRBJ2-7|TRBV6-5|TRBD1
TGTGCCAGCAGTTACTCCCGGGCAGGGGGCGAGCAGTACTTC
CASSYSRAGGEQYF
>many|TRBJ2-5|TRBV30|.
TGTGCCTGGAGGTCTGCAGGGCAGGTGGAGACCCAGTACTTC
CAWRSAGQVETQYF
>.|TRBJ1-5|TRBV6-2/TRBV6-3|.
TGTGCCACCTCATCGGCGGGCTCGAGCAATCAGCCCCAGCATTTT
CATSSAGSSNQPQHF
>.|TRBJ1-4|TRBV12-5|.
TGTGCTAGTGGTTTGGTGGGTGAAAAACTGTTTTTT
CASGLVGEKLFF
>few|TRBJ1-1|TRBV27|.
TGTGCCAGCAGTTCCATTCAGGGCGGAATAGCGATTTTGAACACTGAAGCTTTCTTT
CASSSIQGGIAILNTEAFF
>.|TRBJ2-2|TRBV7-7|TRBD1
TGTGCCAGCAGCCCCAGCGGACAGGGGACTCCCGGGGAGCTGTTTTTT
CASSPSGQGTPGELFF
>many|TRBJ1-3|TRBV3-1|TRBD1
TGTGCCAGCAGCGCCCGGACAGGGCTAACTGGAAACACCATATATTTT
CASSARTGLTGNTIYF
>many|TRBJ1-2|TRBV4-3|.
TGCGCCAGCAGCCAAGACGGACAGAGCTATGGCTACACCTTC
CASSQDGQSYGYTF
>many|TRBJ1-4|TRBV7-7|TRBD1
TGTGCCAGCAGCCGAGGGGGACAGAATGAAAAACTGTTTTTT
CASSRGGQNEKLFF
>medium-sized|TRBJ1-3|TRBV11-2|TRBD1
TGTGCCAGCAGCCGCGGGACAGGGTTTGGAAACACCATATATTTT
CASSRGTGFGNTIYF
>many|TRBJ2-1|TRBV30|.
TGTGCCTGGAGTGTCCCGGGACGGAGCTTTTACAATGAGCAGTTCTTC
CAWSVPGRSFYNEQFF
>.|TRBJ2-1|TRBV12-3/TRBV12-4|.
TGTGCCAGCAGTGACCTGGACAGAGACACCTACAATGAGCAGTTCTTC
CASSDLDRDTYNEQFF
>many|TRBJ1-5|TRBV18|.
TGTGCCAGCTCACACGGTCAGAGCAATCAGCCCCAGCATTTT
CASSHGQSNQPQHF
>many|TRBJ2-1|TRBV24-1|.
TGTGCCACCAGTGACAGGTATGAGCAGTTCTTC
CATSDRYEQFF
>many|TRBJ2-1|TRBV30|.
TGTGCCTGGAGTCGGGACACCTACTCCTACAATGAGCAGTTCTTC
CAWSRDTYSYNEQFF
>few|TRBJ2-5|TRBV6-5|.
TGTGCCAGCAGTACCCCCGACGGCCAAGAGACCCAGTACTTC
CASSTPDGQETQYF
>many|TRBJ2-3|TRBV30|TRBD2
TGTGCCTGGAGTGTAGGACTAGCGGGGGGGCCAACAGATACGCAGTATTTT
CAWSVGLAGGPTDTQYF
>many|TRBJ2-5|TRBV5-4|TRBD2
TGTGCCAGCATCGAAGACCTAGCGGGGGAAGAGACCCAGTACTTC
CASIEDLAGEETQYF
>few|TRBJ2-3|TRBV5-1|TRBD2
TGCGCCAGCAGCTTGGCTAGCGGGGTTCCAGATACGCAGTATTTT
CASSLASGVPDTQYF